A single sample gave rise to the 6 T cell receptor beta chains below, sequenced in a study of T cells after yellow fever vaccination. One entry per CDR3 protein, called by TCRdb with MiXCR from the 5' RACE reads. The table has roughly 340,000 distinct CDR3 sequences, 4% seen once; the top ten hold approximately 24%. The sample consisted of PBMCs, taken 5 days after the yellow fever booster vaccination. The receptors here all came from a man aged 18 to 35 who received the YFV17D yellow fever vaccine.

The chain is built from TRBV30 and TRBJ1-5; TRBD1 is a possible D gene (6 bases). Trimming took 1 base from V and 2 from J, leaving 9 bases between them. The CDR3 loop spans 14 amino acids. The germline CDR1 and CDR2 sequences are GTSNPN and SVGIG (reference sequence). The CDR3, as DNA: TGTGCCTGGAGTGAGGGGGTTGGCAATCAGCCCCAGCATTTT. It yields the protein CAWSEGVGNQPQHF.

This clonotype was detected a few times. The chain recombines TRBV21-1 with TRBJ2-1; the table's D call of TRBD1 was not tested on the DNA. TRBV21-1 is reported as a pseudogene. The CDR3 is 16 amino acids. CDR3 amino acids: CASSSHRGPSYNEQFF. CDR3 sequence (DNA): TGTGCCAGCAGCTCCCACAGGGGGCCCTCCTACAATGAGCAGTTCTTC.

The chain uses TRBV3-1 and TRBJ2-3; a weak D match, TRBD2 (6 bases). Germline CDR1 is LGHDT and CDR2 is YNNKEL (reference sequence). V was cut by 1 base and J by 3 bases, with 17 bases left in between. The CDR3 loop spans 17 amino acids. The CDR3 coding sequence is TGTGCCAGCAGCCAAGTTGCCGGACCGGGGGTAACAGATACGCAGTATTTT. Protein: CASSQVAGPGVTDTQYF.

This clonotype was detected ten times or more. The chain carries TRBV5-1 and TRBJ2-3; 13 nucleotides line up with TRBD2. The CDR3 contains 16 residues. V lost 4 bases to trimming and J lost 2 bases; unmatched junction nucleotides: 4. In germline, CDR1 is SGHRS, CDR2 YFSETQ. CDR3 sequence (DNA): TGCGCCAGCAGCGGACTAGCGGGGGACTCCACAGATACGCAGTATTTT. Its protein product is CASSGLAGDSTDTQYF.

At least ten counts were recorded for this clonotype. The CDR3 sequence: CASKTGDANYGYTF. The CDR3, as DNA: TGTGCCAGCAAAACAGGGGACGCTAACTATGGCTACACCTTC. The chain is built from TRBV7-2 and TRBJ1-2; 7 bases fit TRBD1. V gave up 7 bases and J gave up 0 bases; unmatched junction bases: 5. This CDR3 has 14 residues. Germline assignment: CDR1 SGHTA and CDR2 FQGNSA.

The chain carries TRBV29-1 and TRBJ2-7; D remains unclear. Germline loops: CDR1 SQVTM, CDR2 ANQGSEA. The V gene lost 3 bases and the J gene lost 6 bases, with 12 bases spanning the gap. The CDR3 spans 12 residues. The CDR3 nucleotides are TGCAGCGTTGACTCGGTCCCGGGCGAGCAGTACGTC. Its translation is CSVDSVPGEQYV.